The 6 T cell receptor beta chains below come from one sample, sequenced in a study of T cell responses to AZD1222 COVID-19 vaccine. Only in-frame clones appear in the TCRdb table, and some are missing; sequencing was by immunoSEQ multiplex PCR. This sample carries some 130,000 clones, about 80% of them seen once, and the ten largest clones take about 4%. Sequenced material: peripheral blood, taken on day 0 of AZD1222 vaccination. Source of these receptors: an adult in good health.

This clone appeared a single time. The chain joins TRBV5-6 to TRBJ1-1; D unclear. Germline V gene lookup returns CDR1 SGHDT and CDR2 YYEEEE. The CDR3 is made up of 14 amino acids. Trimming stripped 4 bases from V and 0 bases from J, with 10 bases between. This CDR3 reads CASSRGRMNTEAFF. The CDR3, as DNA: TGTGCCAGCAGCCGTGGACGGATGAACACTGAAGCTTTCTTT.

This chain links TRBV5-6 with TRBJ1-3; 7 bases align to TRBD1. The CDR3 spans 14 residues. The germline V gene has CDR1 SGHDT and CDR2 YYEEEE. V shed 1 base and J 4 bases; nucleotides not matched to a gene: 2. The CDR3 reads CASSLRGPGNTIYF. DNA of the CDR3: TGTGCCAGCAGCTTGAGGGGGCCGGGAAACACCATATATTTT. Looking up the rest from reference TRBV5-6 and TRBJ1-3 gives the full variable domain: DAGVTQSPTHLIKTRGQQVTLRCSPKSGHDTVSWYQQALGQGPQFIFQYYEEEERQRGNFPDRFSGHQFPNYSSELNVNALLLGDSALYLCASSLRGPGNTIYFGEGSWLTVV.

The V and J genes are TRBV6-2 or TRBV6-3 and TRBJ1-5, with D tentatively TRBD1 (5 bases). This CDR3 has 16 residues. The germline V and J ends were trimmed by 4 bases and 5 bases, with 18 bases remaining between them. Per the germline V gene, CDR1 is MNHEY and CDR2 is SVGEGT. The CDR3 DNA reads as TGTGCCAGCAGTTCCGCGGACATTCGCCTCTATCAGCCCCAGCATTTT. It encodes CASSSADIRLYQPQHF.

CDR3 amino acids: CASSYSAGNTEAFF. Written as DNA, the CDR3 is TGTGCCAGCAGTTACTCGGCAGGGAACACTGAAGCTTTCTTT. The chain uses TRBV6-5 and TRBJ1-1; D is undetermined. V lost 0 bases, J lost 1 base, and 6 bases lay in between. Germline V gives CDR1 MNHEY, CDR2 SVGAGI. This CDR3 has 14 amino acids.

As regards this clone: The sample has other DNA sequences that encode this CDR3 too. The chain employs TRBV15 and TRBJ1-1; no clear D. This CDR3 region has 11 residues. Germline V gene lookup returns CDR1 LNHNV and CDR2 YYDKDF (reference sequence). The V gene lost 2 bases and the J gene lost 2 bases, with 0 bases spanning the gap. CDR3 region: CATSRNTEAFF. The CDR3 bases are TGTGCCACCAGCAGAAACACTGAAGCTTTCTTT.

This chain links TRBV7-9 with TRBJ2-2; 12 bases align to TRBD2. The germline gives CDR1 SEHNR, CDR2 FQNEAQ (reference sequence). The CDR3 contains 19 residues. The ends lost 1 base at V and 0 bases at J; junction bases unmatched: 6. As DNA, the CDR3 is TGTGCCAGCAGCTTAGTGTCGACTAGCGGGGGTCCGAACACCGGGGAGCTGTTTTTT. Protein product: CASSLVSTSGGPNTGELFF. Full variable domain (remainder filled in from reference TRBV7-9 and TRBJ2-2): DTGVSQNPRHKITKRGQNVTFRCDPISEHNRLYWYRQTLGQGPEFLTYFQNEAQLEKSRLLSDRFSAERPKGSFSTLEIQRTEQGDSAMYLCASSLVSTSGGPNTGELFFGEGSRLTVL.